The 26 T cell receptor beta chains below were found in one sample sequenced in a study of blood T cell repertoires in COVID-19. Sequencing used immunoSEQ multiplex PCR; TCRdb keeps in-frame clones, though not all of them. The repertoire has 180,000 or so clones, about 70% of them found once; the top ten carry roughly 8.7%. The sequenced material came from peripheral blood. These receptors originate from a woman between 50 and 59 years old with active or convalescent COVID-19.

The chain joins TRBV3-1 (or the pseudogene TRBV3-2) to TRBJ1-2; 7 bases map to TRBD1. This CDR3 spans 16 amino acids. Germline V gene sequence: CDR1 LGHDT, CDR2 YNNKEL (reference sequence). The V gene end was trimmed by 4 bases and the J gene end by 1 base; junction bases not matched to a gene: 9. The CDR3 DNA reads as TGTGCCAGCAGCCGCTCTAGGGGGCTCGGTAACTATGGCTACACCTTC. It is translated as CASSRSRGLGNYGYTF.

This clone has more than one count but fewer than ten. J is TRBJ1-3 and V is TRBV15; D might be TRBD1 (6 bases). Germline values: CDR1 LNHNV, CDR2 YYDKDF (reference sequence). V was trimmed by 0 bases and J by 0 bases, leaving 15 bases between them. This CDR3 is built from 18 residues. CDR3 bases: TGTGCCACCAGCAGAGACAGAGGACAGTGGAGCTCTGGAAACACCATATATTTT. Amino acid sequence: CATSRDRGQWSSGNTIYF.

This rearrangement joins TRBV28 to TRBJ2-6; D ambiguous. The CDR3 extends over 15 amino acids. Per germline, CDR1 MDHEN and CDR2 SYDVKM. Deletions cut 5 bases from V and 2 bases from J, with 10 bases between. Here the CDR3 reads CASSGHRPGANVLTF. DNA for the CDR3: TGTGCCAGCAGTGGGCATAGGCCTGGGGCCAACGTCCTGACTTTC.

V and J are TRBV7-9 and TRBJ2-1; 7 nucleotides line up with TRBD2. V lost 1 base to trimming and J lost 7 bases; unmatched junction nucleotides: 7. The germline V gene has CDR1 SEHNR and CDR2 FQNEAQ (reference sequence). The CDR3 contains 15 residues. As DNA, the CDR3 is TGTGCCAGCAGCTTAGGGGCGGGAGCGGTGAATGAGCAGTTCTTC. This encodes CASSLGAGAVNEQFF.

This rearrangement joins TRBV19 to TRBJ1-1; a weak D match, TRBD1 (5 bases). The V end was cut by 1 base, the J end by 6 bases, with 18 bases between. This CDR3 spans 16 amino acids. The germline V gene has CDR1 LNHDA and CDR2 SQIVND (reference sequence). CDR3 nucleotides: TGTGCCAGTAGTATAGCGATGTCGGGGGGGAGAGCTGAAGCTTTCTTT. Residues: CASSIAMSGGRAEAFF. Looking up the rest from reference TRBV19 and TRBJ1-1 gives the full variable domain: DGGITQSPKYLFRKEGQNVTLSCEQNLNHDAMYWYRQDPGQGLRLIYYSQIVNDFQKGDIAEGYSVSREKKESFPLTVTSAQKNPTAFYLCASSIAMSGGRAEAFFGQGTRLTVV.

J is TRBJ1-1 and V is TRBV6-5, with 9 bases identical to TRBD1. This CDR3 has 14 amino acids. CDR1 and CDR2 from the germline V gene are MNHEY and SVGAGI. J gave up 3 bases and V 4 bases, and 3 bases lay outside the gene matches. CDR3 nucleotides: TGTGCCAGCAGTTCGGGACAGGGATACACTGAAGCTTTCTTT. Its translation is CASSSGQGYTEAFF.

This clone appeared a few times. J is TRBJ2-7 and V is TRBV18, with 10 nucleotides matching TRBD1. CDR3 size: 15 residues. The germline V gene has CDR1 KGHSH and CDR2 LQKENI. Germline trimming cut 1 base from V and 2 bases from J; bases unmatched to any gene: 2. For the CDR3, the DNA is TGTGCCAGCTCACCACTGGGACAGGGGACCTACGAGCAGTACTTC. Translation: CASSPLGQGTYEQYF.

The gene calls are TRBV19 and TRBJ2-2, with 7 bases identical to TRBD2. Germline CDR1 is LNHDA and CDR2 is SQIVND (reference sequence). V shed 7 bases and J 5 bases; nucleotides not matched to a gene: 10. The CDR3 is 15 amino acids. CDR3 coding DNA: TGTGCCAGTAACGCAGCGGGGAGAGGAACCGGGGAGCTGTTTTTT. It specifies CASNAAGRGTGELFF.

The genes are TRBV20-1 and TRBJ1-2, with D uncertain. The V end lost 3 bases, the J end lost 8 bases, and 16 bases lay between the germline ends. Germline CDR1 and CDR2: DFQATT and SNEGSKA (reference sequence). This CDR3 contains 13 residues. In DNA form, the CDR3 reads TGCAGTGCTAGTCAACCGATGCGGAGGGGCTACACCTTC. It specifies CSASQPMRRGYTF.

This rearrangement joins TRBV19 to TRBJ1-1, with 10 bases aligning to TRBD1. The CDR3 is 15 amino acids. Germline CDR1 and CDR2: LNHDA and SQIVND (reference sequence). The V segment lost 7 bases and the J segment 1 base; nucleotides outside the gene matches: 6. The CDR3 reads CASTIGTGANTEAFF. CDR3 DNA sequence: TGTGCCAGTACAATCGGGACAGGGGCGAACACTGAAGCTTTCTTT.

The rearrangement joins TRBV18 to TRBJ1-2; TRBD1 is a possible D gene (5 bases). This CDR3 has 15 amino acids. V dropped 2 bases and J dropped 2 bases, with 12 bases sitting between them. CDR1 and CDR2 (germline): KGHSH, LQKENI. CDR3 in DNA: TGTGCCAGCTCACCAATTCCAGGGAAGAACTATGGCTACACCTTC. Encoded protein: CASSPIPGKNYGYTF.

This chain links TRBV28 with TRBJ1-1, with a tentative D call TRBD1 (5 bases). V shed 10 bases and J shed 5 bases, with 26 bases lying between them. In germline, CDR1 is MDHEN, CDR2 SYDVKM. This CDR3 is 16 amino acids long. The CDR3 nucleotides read TGTGCCACCCACTTCGAATCGGGGTGGGGGGGGACTGAAGCTTTCTTT. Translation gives CATHFESGWGGTEAFF.

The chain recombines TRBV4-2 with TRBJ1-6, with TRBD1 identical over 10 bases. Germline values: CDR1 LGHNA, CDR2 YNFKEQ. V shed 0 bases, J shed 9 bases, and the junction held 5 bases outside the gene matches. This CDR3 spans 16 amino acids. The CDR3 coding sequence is TGTGCCAGCAGCCAAGATCTCGGGACAGGGGCTTCACCCCTCCACTTT. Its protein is CASSQDLGTGASPLHF.

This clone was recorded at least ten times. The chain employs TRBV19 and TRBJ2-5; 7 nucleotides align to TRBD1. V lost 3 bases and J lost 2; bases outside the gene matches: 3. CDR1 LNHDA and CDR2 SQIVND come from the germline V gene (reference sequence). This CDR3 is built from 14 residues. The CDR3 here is CASSIGRGQETQYF. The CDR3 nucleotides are TGTGCCAGTAGTATCGGCAGGGGGCAAGAGACCCAGTACTTC.

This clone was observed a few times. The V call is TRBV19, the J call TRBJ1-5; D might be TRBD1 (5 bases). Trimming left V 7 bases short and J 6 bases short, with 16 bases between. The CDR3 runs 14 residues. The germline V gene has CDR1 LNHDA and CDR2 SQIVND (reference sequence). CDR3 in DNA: TGTGCCAGTAACATAGGGGAAACGGGTCAGCCCCAGCATTTT. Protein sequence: CASNIGETGQPQHF. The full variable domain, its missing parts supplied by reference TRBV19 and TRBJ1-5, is DGGITQSPKYLFRKEGQNVTLSCEQNLNHDAMYWYRQDPGQGLRLIYYSQIVNDFQKGDIAEGYSVSREKKESFPLTVTSAQKNPTAFYLCASNIGETGQPQHFGDGTRLSIL.

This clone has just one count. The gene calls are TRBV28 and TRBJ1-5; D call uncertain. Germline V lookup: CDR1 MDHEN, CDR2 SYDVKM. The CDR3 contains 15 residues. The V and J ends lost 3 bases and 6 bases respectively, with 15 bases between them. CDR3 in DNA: TGTGCCAGCAGTTTGGGCCGTCTTGAAGGTCAGCCCCAGCATTTT. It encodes CASSLGRLEGQPQHF.

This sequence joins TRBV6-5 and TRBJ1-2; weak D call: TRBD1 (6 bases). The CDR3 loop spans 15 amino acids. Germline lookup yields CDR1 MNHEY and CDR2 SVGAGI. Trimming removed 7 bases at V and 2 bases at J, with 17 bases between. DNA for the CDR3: TGTGCCAGCATAAACAGGGTAACCGAAAACTATGGCTACACCTTC. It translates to CASINRVTENYGYTF.

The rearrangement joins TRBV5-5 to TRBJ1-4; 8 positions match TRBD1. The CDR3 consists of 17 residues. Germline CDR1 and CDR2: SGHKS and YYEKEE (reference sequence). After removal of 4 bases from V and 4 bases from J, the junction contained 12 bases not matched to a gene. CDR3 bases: TGTGCCAGCAGCCCCCCCCCAGGGGGCGAAGGTAATGAAAAACTGTTTTTT. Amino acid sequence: CASSPPPGGEGNEKLFF.

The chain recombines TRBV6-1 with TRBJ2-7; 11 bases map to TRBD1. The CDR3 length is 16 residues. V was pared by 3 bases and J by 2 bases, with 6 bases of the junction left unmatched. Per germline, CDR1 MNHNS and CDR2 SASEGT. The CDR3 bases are TGTGCCAGCAGTGACGTCCGGGACAGGGGGACCTACGAGCAGTACTTC. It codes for CASSDVRDRGTYEQYF.

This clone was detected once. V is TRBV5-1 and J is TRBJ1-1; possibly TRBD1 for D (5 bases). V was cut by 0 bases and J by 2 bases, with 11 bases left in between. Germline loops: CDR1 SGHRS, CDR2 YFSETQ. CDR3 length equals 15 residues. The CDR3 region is CASSLVQGSNTEAFF. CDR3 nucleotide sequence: TGCGCCAGCAGCTTGGTGCAGGGTAGTAACACTGAAGCTTTCTTT.

The CDR3: CASSATGGMGTGELFF. The CDR3 region has the DNA TGTGCCAGCAGCGCTACAGGGGGCATGGGGACCGGGGAGCTGTTTTTT. J is TRBJ2-2 and V is TRBV9, with 9 bases that match TRBD1. CDR3 length equals 16 residues. V dropped 3 bases and J dropped 5; count of bases not matched to a gene: 8. In germline, CDR1 is SGDLS, CDR2 YYNGEE.

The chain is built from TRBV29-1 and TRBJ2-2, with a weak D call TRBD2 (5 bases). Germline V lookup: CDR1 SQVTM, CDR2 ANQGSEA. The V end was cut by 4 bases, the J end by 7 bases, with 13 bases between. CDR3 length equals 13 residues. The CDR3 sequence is CSVAGLARGELFF. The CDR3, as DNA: TGCAGCGTTGCTGGACTTGCGCGCGGGGAGCTGTTTTTT.

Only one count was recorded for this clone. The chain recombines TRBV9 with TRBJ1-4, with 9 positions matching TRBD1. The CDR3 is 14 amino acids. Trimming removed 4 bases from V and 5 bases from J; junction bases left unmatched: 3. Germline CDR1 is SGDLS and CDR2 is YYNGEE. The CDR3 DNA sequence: TGTGCCAGCAGCCCGGACAGGGGAAATGAAAAACTGTTTTTT. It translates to CASSPDRGNEKLFF.

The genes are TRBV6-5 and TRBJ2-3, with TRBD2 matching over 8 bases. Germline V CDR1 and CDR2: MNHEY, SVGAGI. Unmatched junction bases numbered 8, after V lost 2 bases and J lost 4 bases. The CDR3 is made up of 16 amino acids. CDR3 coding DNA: TGTGCCAGCAGTTACCCAGCGGGGGTTTCCCCAGATACGCAGTATTTT. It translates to CASSYPAGVSPDTQYF.

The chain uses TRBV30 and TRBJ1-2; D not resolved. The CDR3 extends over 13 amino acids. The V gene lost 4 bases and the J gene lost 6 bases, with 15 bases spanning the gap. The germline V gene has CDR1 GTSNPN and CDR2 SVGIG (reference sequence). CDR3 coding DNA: TGTGCCTGGACTCAAAATGCGGGGAATGGCTACACCTTC. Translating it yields CAWTQNAGNGYTF.

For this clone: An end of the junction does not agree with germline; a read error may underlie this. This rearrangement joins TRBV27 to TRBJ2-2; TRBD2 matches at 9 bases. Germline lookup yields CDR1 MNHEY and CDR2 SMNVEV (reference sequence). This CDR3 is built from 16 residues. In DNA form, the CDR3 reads TGTGCCAGCACTTTACTGCGGGAGGGCGGAACCGGGGAGCTGTTTTTT. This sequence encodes CASTLLREGGTGELFF.